These 20 T cell receptor beta chains share one sample of origin, sequenced in a study of blood T cells in healthy people across ages. The use of a sample-barcoded 5' primer and a J-beta primer mix characterized a second PCR of roughly 6 to 11 cycles. TCRdb called the 5' RACE reads again in MiXCR, with one record for every CDR3 protein. The sample lists 750,000 to 1,000,000 distinct CDR3 sequences, 29% occurring once. The same data also went into a second study, on T cells of mothers and their children.

Sample: blood. The receptor source for this set is a woman between 40 and 50 years old in good health.

CDR3 sequence: CAWSTRGRLSGANVLTF. DNA for the CDR3: TGTGCCTGGAGTACCAGAGGGCGCCTTTCTGGGGCCAACGTCCTGACTTTC. The V call is TRBV30, the J call TRBJ2-6; TRBD2 is a possible D gene (5 bases). Germline CDR1 reads GTSNPN; CDR2 reads SVGIG (reference sequence). CDR3 length equals 17 residues. V lost 2 bases to trimming and J lost 1 base, with 15 bases between them. Combining the CDR3 with reference TRBV30 and TRBJ2-6 gives the whole variable domain SQTIHQWPATLVQPVGSPLSLECTVEGTSNPNLYWYRQAAGRGLQLLFYSVGIGQISSEVPQNLSASRPQDRQFILSSKKLLLSDSGFYLCAWSTRGRLSGANVLTFGAGSRLTVL.

This clonotype was observed many times. The rearrangement joins TRBV30 to TRBJ1-2; TRBD1 is a possible D gene (5 bases). This CDR3 contains 14 residues. Germline loops: CDR1 GTSNPN, CDR2 SVGIG (reference sequence). Trimming removed 0 bases at V and 4 bases at J, with 12 bases between. The CDR3 here is CAWSVRWGLYGYTF. For the CDR3, the DNA is TGTGCCTGGAGTGTCAGGTGGGGACTCTATGGCTACACCTTC.

There are a few counts of this clonotype. The chain employs TRBV10-3 and TRBJ2-3, with 10 bases matching TRBD2. V trimming: 7 bases; J trimming: 9 bases; junction bases outside the gene matches: 7. CDR1 ENHRY and CDR2 SYGVKD come from the germline V gene. The CDR3 covers 13 residues. CDR3 in amino acids: CAIMASGGETQYF. The DNA for the CDR3 is TGTGCCATCATGGCTAGCGGGGGAGAAACGCAGTATTTT.

In this sample, this clonotype turned up a few times. The chain carries TRBV29-1 and TRBJ1-2; no reliable D call. Looked up from germline, CDR1 is SQVTM and CDR2 is ANQGSEA. V dropped 3 bases and J dropped 5 bases, with 13 bases sitting between them. The CDR3 runs to 13 residues. For the CDR3, the DNA is TGCAGCGTTGAGATAGATTCCTATTATGGCTACACCTTC. Translation gives CSVEIDSYYGYTF.

J is TRBJ2-5 and V is TRBV4-1; 10 bases are a match to TRBD2. The CDR3 consists of 17 residues. V was pared by 0 bases and J by 11 bases, with 15 bases of the junction left unmatched. Germline lookup yields CDR1 MGHRA and CDR2 YSYEKL. The DNA for the CDR3 is TGCGCCAGCAGCCAAGATCCGGTCAGCGGGGGGGCCAATGAGCAGTACTTC. This sequence encodes CASSQDPVSGGANEQYF.

The genes are TRBV5-5 and TRBJ2-5, with 9 bases fitting TRBD2. CDR3 length equals 16 residues. Trimming removed 1 base from V and 0 bases from J; junction bases left unmatched: 4. The germline V gene has CDR1 SGHKS and CDR2 YYEKEE (reference sequence). In nucleotides, the CDR3 is TGTGCCAGCAGCTTGCTCTCTAGCGGGAACCAAGAGACCCAGTACTTC. It translates to CASSLLSSGNQETQYF. The full variable domain, completed using reference TRBV5-5 and TRBJ2-5, is DAGVTQSPTHLIKTRGQQVTLRCSPISGHKSVSWYQQVLGQGPQFIFQYYEKEERGRGNFPDRFSARQFPNYSSELNVNALLLGDSALYLCASSLLSSGNQETQYFGPGTRLLVL.

This clonotype was seen more than once but under ten times. The chain employs TRBV10-3 and TRBJ2-2; D is unresolved. The CDR3 extends over 13 amino acids. Germline assignment: CDR1 ENHRY and CDR2 SYGVKD. V lost 0 bases and J 6 bases, leaving 5 bases between the germline ends. For the CDR3, the DNA is TGTGCCATCAGTGAGTCGGTGGCCGGGGAGCTGTTTTTT. This sequence encodes CAISESVAGELFF.

This clonotype was seen only a few times. This chain links TRBV24-1 with TRBJ2-1; the D is unclear. Germline CDR1 KGHDR, CDR2 SFDVKD. This CDR3 contains 16 residues. Trimming took off 4 bases at V and 2 bases at J, with 14 bases between the two ends. The DNA of the CDR3 is TGTGCCACCAGTGACCTTGGACCGGACGCCTACAATGAGCAGTTCTTC. This gives the protein CATSDLGPDAYNEQFF.

The chain is built from TRBV28 and TRBJ1-1; 7 positions agree with TRBD1. V lost 4 bases to trimming and J lost 3 bases; unmatched junction nucleotides: 11. The CDR3 is 16 amino acids. CDR1 and CDR2 (germline): MDHEN, SYDVKM. In nucleotides, the CDR3 is TGTGCCAGCAGTTCCCGGCCGGGACAGACGGACACTGAAGCTTTCTTT. It specifies CASSSRPGQTDTEAFF.

This clonotype was counted only a few times. The chain recombines TRBV5-6 with TRBJ2-3; 12 bases match TRBD1. Trimming cost V 1 base and J 3 bases; bases outside gene matches: 3. Germline values: CDR1 SGHDT, CDR2 YYEEEE. The CDR3 length is 16 residues. The CDR3 region is CASSLWDRGRTDTQYF. DNA of the CDR3: TGTGCCAGCAGCTTGTGGGACAGGGGGCGAACAGATACGCAGTATTTT.

DNA for the CDR3: TGCGCCAGCACCACCGGACAGGGGGCGATGGCTAATGGCTACACCTTC. It specifies CASTTGQGAMANGYTF. The chain recombines TRBV5-1 with TRBJ1-2; 11 bases map to TRBD1. Germline CDR1 SGHRS, CDR2 YFSETQ. Trimming removed 6 bases from V and 6 bases from J; junction bases left unmatched: 13. The CDR3 length is 16 residues.

This clonotype came up a few times. The chain employs TRBV7-8 and TRBJ1-2; D possibly corresponds to TRBD1 (6 bases). In germline, CDR1 is SGHVS, CDR2 FQNEAQ. The CDR3 loop spans 16 amino acids. Between the trimmed V and J ends, which lost 1 base and 4 bases, there was a span of 16 bases. The CDR3 nucleotides are TGTGCCAGCAGCTTAGAGTGGGGGCCGACCCGCTATGGCTACACCTTC. Protein: CASSLEWGPTRYGYTF.

The CDR3 protein is CASSLAWGGEKLFF. The CDR3 DNA sequence: TGCGCCAGCAGCTTGGCCTGGGGGGGAGAAAAACTGTTTTTT. The chain recombines TRBV5-1 with TRBJ1-4; D possibly corresponds to TRBD1 (5 bases). The V end lost 0 bases, the J end lost 8 bases, and 11 bases lay between the germline ends. The CDR3 runs 14 residues. Germline V lookup: CDR1 SGHRS, CDR2 YFSETQ. Supplemented by reference TRBV5-1 and TRBJ1-4, the full variable domain reads KAGVTQTPRYLIKTRGQQVTLSCSPISGHRSVSWYQQTPGQGLQFLFEYFSETQRNKGNFPGRFSGRQFSNSRSEMNVSTLELGDSALYLCASSLAWGGEKLFFGSGTQLSVL.

The V and J genes are TRBV20-1 and TRBJ1-2; 8 positions agree with TRBD1. The V and J ends lost 8 bases and 7 bases, in that order; junction bases with no gene match: 6. Germline assignment: CDR1 DFQATT and CDR2 SNEGSKA (reference sequence). This CDR3 has 11 residues. In nucleotides, the CDR3 is TGCAGTCCGGGACAGGTTGTTGGCTACACCTTC. Translated, it gives CSPGQVVGYTF.

This chain links TRBV20-1 with TRBJ2-7; TRBD1 matches at 7 bases. Germline V lookup: CDR1 DFQATT, CDR2 SNEGSKA (reference sequence). The CDR3 has 13 residues. Unmatched junction bases numbered 7, after V lost 6 bases and J lost 2 bases. CDR3 bases: TGCAGTGCCCACCTAGGGACAGCCTACGAGCAGTACTTC. It yields the protein CSAHLGTAYEQYF.

V usage is TRBV7-9 and J usage is TRBJ2-1; D remains ambiguous. The CDR3 extends over 15 amino acids. Trimming shortened V by 6 bases and J by 4 bases, and 16 bases separated the two germline ends. Germline CDR1 and CDR2: SEHNR and FQNEAQ (reference sequence). The CDR3 nucleotides are TGTGCCAGCAGACGAGAAGCAGGAGCATACAATGAGCAGTTCTTC. Protein product: CASRREAGAYNEQFF.

Concerning this clonotype itself: A much more abundant neighbour one base away suggests this may be a read error. This chain joins TRBV6-5 and TRBJ1-2, with 7 bases fitting TRBD1. The CDR3 spans 14 residues. Germline V gene data show CDR1 as MNHEY and CDR2 as SVGAGI. V was clipped by 5 bases and J by 4 bases; unmatched bases: 7. The CDR3 sequence: CASSPTGDSYGYTF. CDR3 in DNA: TGTGCCAGCAGTCCCACAGGGGACAGCTATGGCTACACCTTC.

This clonotype occurred many times. The chain carries TRBV7-2 and TRBJ2-5, with 7 bases identical to TRBD1. Trimming took 7 bases from V and 4 from J; bases not matched to a gene: 6. The CDR3 has 13 residues. Per the germline V gene, CDR1 is SGHTA and CDR2 is FQGNSA. CDR3 in DNA: TGTGCCAGCACAGGGGGTGCTGGAGAGACCCAGTACTTC. This sequence encodes CASTGGAGETQYF.

This clonotype was observed many times. The CDR3, as DNA: TGTGCCAGCAGCCACAGGGGCGTGGGCTATGGCTACACCTTC. It translates to CASSHRGVGYGYTF. V gene TRBV7-2 combines with J gene TRBJ1-2; 7 nucleotides agree with TRBD1. CDR3 length: 14 amino acids. With 5 bases clipped from V and 4 bases from J, the junction kept 7 bases outside the gene matches. Looked up from germline, CDR1 is SGHTA and CDR2 is FQGNSA.

The J gene is TRBJ1-5, the V gene TRBV29-1; D is possibly TRBD1 (6 bases). The CDR3 totals 16 residues. Germline CDR1 SQVTM, CDR2 ANQGSEA. The ends were cut back, 4 bases at V and 1 base at J, with 17 bases in the middle. CDR3 loop: CSVVLDRGRSNQPQHF. CDR3 DNA: TGCAGCGTTGTCTTGGACAGAGGACGAAGCAATCAGCCCCAGCATTTT. The whole variable domain, filled in from reference TRBV29-1 and TRBJ1-5, reads SAVISQKPSRDICQRGTSLTIQCQVDSQVTMMFWYRQQPGQSLTLIATANQGSEATYESGFVIDKFPISRPNLTFSTLTVSNMSPEDSSIYLCSVVLDRGRSNQPQHFGDGTRLSIL.